These T cell receptor beta chains were read from a single sample in a study of T cells in localized non-small cell lung cancer. The assay was immunoSEQ multiplex PCR, and TCRdb's table has in-frame clones only and misses some. The sample carries approximately 41,000 clones, about 91% recorded once. Material: PBMCs, obtained before any cancer treatment. The receptors stem from a woman aged 35-75 years with stage II lung adenocarcinoma. Each CDR3 is given with its conserved first and last residue. The D gene is left open where the match is weak. Not all rows give a size; the values are once, few, many and, for expanded clones, a class.

TRBJ1-2 . . TRBV5-8 CASSRTTYGYTF TGTGCCAGCAGCAGGACAACCTATGGCTACACCTTC
TRBJ2-1 TRBD2 . TRBV7-9 CASSPGEGTYNEQFF TGTGCCAGCAGCCCCGGGGAGGGAACCTACAATGAGCAGTTCTTC
TRBJ1-2 . . TRBV9 CASGAPTAYGYTF TGTGCCAGCGGCGCACCGACAGCCTATGGCTACACCTTC
TRBJ2-3 TRBD2 . TRBV27 CASSLNNGGAGADTQYF TGTGCCAGCAGTCTCAATAACGGGGGGGCCGGCGCAGATACGCAGTATTTT
TRBJ2-3 . . TRBV5-1 CASSSQTGRTDTQYF TGCGCCAGCAGCTCTCAGACAGGACGCACAGATACGCAGTATTTT
TRBJ2-7 TRBD1 . TRBV19 CASSAPGQGSGYEQYF TGTGCCAGTAGTGCTCCGGGACAGGGGAGTGGATACGAGCAGTACTTC
TRBJ1-2 . . TRBV6-4 CGSRAGYTF TGTGGATCGAGGGCCGGCTACACCTTC
TRBJ1-5 . once TRBV6-6 CATTGGSGNQPQHF TGTGCCACTACCGGGGGCAGTGGCAATCAGCCCCAGCATTTT
TRBJ1-1 . . TRBV6-1 CASSESRGSTEAFF TGTGCCAGCAGTGAGTCAAGGGGCAGCACTGAAGCTTTCTTT
TRBJ1-1 TRBD1 once TRBV5-6 CASSSIPGQGVTEAFF TGTGCCAGCAGCTCAATTCCGGGACAGGGGGTCACTGAAGCTTTCTTT
TRBJ2-3 TRBD2 . TRBV28 CASSFSSAGGPQDTQYF TGTGCCAGCAGTTTCTCCTCAGCGGGGGGGCCGCAAGATACGCAGTATTTT
TRBJ2-7 . . TRBV14 CASSQVATEQYF TGTGCCAGCAGCCAGGTAGCAACCGAGCAGTACTTC
TRBJ2-3 . . TRBV28 CASSSGRRSTDTQYF TGTGCCAGCAGTTCCGGCCGCCGTAGCACAGATACGCAGTATTTT
TRBJ2-5 . . TRBV23-1 CASSWALWRRRYQETQYF TGCGCCAGCAGTTGGGCCCTGTGGAGACGGAGGTACCAAGAGACCCAGTACTTC
TRBJ2-5 TRBD2 . TRBV6-1 CASSKGLAGGRETQYF TGTGCCAGCAGTAAAGGACTAGCGGGAGGCAGAGAGACCCAGTACTTC
TRBJ1-2 . . TRBV28 CAIRDNYGYTF TGTGCCATCCGGGACAACTATGGCTACACCTTC
TRBJ2-1 . . TRBV28 CASSPWDFKNEQFF TGTGCCAGCAGCCCTTGGGACTTCAAGAATGAGCAGTTCTTC
TRBJ2-5 . . TRBV9 CASGGTLATETQYF TGTGCCAGCGGGGGGACACTCGCTACGGAGACCCAGTACTTC
TRBJ2-7 . . TRBV1 CTSSQENCLDSYEQYF TGCACCAGCAGCCAAGAGAACTGCTTGGACTCCTACGAGCAGTACTTC
TRBJ2-6 . . TRBV5-1 CASSLSAGTGANVLTF TGCGCCAGCAGCTTGTCCGCAGGGACCGGGGCCAACGTCCTGACTTTC
TRBJ1-2 . . TRBV4-1 CASSPVAGIGGYTF TGCGCCAGCAGCCCAGTGGCGGGGATCGGGGGCTACACCTTC
TRBJ1-3 . . TRBV27 CASSLSWGSGNTIYF TGTGCCAGCAGTTTATCGTGGGGTTCGGGAAACACCATATATTTT
TRBJ1-2 . . TRBV19 CASTAADIFGYGYTF TGTGCCAGTACCGCGGCAGATATTTTTGGGTATGGCTACACCTTC
TRBJ2-3 TRBD1 few TRBV29-1 CSVEGQGYTDTQYF TGCAGCGTTGAAGGACAGGGTTACACAGATACGCAGTATTTT
TRBJ2-5 . . TRBV6-6 CASSYSGETQYF TGTGCCAGCAGTTACTCAGGAGAGACCCAGTACTTC
TRBJ2-5 . once TRBV6-1 CASSGDSLAETQYF TGTGCCAGCAGTGGGGACAGCCTAGCGGAGACCCAGTACTTC
TRBJ2-5 TRBD2 . TRBV5-4 CASSYGTSGETQYF TGTGCCAGCAGCTACGGGACTAGCGGAGAGACCCAGTACTTC
TRBJ2-1 TRBD2 . TRBV6-4 CASSVLAGGGYNEQFF TGTGCCAGCAGTGTCCTAGCGGGAGGGGGGTACAATGAGCAGTTCTTC
TRBJ2-7 . . TRBV5-4 CASSIYAGEQYF TGTGCCAGCAGCATCTACGCGGGCGAGCAGTACTTC
TRBJ2-1 TRBD2 . TRBV27 CASSLLAGDVNEQFF TGTGCCAGCAGTTTACTAGCGGGAGATGTTAATGAGCAGTTCTTC
TRBJ1-5 TRBD1 . TRBV7-7 CASSRQGYPFSNQPQHF TGTGCCAGCAGCCGACAGGGGTACCCTTTTAGCAATCAGCCCCAGCATTTT
TRBJ2-5 . . TRBV18 CASSQGLQETQYF TGTGCCAGCTCCCAGGGTCTCCAAGAGACCCAGTACTTC
TRBJ2-1 . once TRBV4-1 CASSPPTGIKEFF TGCGCCAGCAGCCCCCCCACAGGGATCAAGGAGTTCTTC
TRBJ1-2 . once TRBV28 CASSVSVRTSGYTF TGTGCCAGCAGTGTCTCTGTCCGGACAAGTGGCTACACCTTC
TRBJ1-1 TRBD1 . TRBV5-1 CASSGGQGVNTEAFF TGCGCCAGCAGCGGAGGACAGGGCGTAAACACTGAAGCTTTCTTT
TRBJ2-1 TRBD2 . TRBV6-5 CASPSGTKAYNEQFF TGTGCCAGCCCGAGCGGGACTAAGGCCTACAATGAGCAGTTCTTC
TRBJ2-2 . . TRBV9 CASSGRIELGGPSTANTGELFF TGTGCCAGCAGCGGACGTATCGAACTAGGCGGACCATCAACCGCGAACACCGGGGAGCTGTTTTTT